This record covers a single T cell receptor beta chain. Sequenced by immunoSEQ multiplex PCR; TCRdb stores in-frame clones only, minus some. This repertoire shows about 14,000 clones, around 85% found once; its top ten account for 4.9%. This entry comes from a study of early stage breast cancer tumors. The ends were cut back, 9 bases at V and 0 bases at J, with 17 bases in the middle. The length of the CDR3 is 15 residues. Germline V lookup: CDR1 MNHEY, CDR2 SVGAGI. The chain has TRBV6-5 and TRBJ1-1; TRBD1 is a possible D gene (5 bases). Material for sequencing was normal breast tissue next to the tumor. This receptor was obtained from a person aged 25 to 40 with breast cancer. CDR3 coding DNA: TGTGCCAGTAGCGACCCCCGGGGGATGAACACTGAAGCTTTCTTT. Translation gives CASSDPRGMNTEAFF.